This TCR beta chain originates from a study of blood T cells in healthy people across ages. With a J-beta primer mix and a sample-barcoded 5' primer, a second PCR ran about 7 to 11 cycles. One entry per CDR3 protein, called by TCRdb with MiXCR from the 5' RACE reads. The sample holds some 1.4 million distinct CDR3 sequences, 40% to 50% seen once. Note on this clonotype: Compared with germline, one end of the junction differs, possibly owing to a read error.

The CDR3 covers 16 residues. Germline loops: CDR1 MGHRA, CDR2 YSYEKL. The receptor's source is a woman between 18 and 29 years old in good health. The chain employs TRBV4-1 and TRBJ2-1; either TRBD1 or TRBD2 may supply D (5 bases each). Sequenced input: blood. As DNA, the CDR3 is TGCGCCAGCAGCCAATCCCTCGGGACCCACTACGATGAGCAGTTCTTC. Its protein product is CASSQSLGTHYDEQFF.